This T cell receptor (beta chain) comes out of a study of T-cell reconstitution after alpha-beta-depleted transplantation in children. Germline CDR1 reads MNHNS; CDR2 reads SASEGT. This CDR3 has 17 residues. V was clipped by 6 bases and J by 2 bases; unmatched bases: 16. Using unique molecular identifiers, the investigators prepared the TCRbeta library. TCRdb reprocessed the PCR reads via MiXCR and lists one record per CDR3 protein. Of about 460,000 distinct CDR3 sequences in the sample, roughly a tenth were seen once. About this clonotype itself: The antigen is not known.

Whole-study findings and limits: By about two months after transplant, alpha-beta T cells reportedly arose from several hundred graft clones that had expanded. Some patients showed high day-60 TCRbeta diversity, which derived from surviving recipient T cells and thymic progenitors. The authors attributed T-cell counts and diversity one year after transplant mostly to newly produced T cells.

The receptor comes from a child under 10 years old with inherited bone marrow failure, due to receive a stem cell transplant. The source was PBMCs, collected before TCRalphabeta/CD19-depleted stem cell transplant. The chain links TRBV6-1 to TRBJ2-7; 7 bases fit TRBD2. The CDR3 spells CASSPYPPLAEPYEQYF. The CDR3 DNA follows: TGTGCCAGCAGCCCATATCCCCCTCTAGCGGAGCCCTACGAGCAGTACTTC.